In this sample, the clone carrying this TCR beta chain turned up a few times. The data were taken from a study of CD8+ T cells in alopecia areata. J was trimmed by 6 bases and V by 2 bases; bases with no gene match: 4. CDR3 length: 14 residues. CDR1 is PRHDT and CDR2 is FYEKMQ in the germline V gene (reference sequence). Reverse transcribed after extraction, RNA yielded cDNA as the sequencing template. Some clones are missing from TCRdb's copy, which holds only in-frame ones; the method was immunoSEQ multiplex PCR. The table records about 69,000 clones, approximately 64% of them present only once. This clonotype originated in a human donor with alopecia areata. This sample comprised CD8+ T cells sorted from blood, obtained at week 0. This chain connects TRBV13 to TRBJ1-5; 7 bases map to TRBD1. CDR3: CASSLRGGGQPQHF. The CDR3 nucleotides are TGTGCCAGCAGCTTAAGAGGGGGCGGTCAGCCCCAGCATTTT. Looking up the rest from reference TRBV13 and TRBJ1-5 gives the full variable domain: AAGVIQSPRHLIKEKRETATLKCYPIPRHDTVYWYQQGPGQDPQFLISFYEKMQSDKGSIPDRFSAQQFSDYHSELNMSSLELGDSALYFCASSLRGGGQPQHFGDGTRLSIL.